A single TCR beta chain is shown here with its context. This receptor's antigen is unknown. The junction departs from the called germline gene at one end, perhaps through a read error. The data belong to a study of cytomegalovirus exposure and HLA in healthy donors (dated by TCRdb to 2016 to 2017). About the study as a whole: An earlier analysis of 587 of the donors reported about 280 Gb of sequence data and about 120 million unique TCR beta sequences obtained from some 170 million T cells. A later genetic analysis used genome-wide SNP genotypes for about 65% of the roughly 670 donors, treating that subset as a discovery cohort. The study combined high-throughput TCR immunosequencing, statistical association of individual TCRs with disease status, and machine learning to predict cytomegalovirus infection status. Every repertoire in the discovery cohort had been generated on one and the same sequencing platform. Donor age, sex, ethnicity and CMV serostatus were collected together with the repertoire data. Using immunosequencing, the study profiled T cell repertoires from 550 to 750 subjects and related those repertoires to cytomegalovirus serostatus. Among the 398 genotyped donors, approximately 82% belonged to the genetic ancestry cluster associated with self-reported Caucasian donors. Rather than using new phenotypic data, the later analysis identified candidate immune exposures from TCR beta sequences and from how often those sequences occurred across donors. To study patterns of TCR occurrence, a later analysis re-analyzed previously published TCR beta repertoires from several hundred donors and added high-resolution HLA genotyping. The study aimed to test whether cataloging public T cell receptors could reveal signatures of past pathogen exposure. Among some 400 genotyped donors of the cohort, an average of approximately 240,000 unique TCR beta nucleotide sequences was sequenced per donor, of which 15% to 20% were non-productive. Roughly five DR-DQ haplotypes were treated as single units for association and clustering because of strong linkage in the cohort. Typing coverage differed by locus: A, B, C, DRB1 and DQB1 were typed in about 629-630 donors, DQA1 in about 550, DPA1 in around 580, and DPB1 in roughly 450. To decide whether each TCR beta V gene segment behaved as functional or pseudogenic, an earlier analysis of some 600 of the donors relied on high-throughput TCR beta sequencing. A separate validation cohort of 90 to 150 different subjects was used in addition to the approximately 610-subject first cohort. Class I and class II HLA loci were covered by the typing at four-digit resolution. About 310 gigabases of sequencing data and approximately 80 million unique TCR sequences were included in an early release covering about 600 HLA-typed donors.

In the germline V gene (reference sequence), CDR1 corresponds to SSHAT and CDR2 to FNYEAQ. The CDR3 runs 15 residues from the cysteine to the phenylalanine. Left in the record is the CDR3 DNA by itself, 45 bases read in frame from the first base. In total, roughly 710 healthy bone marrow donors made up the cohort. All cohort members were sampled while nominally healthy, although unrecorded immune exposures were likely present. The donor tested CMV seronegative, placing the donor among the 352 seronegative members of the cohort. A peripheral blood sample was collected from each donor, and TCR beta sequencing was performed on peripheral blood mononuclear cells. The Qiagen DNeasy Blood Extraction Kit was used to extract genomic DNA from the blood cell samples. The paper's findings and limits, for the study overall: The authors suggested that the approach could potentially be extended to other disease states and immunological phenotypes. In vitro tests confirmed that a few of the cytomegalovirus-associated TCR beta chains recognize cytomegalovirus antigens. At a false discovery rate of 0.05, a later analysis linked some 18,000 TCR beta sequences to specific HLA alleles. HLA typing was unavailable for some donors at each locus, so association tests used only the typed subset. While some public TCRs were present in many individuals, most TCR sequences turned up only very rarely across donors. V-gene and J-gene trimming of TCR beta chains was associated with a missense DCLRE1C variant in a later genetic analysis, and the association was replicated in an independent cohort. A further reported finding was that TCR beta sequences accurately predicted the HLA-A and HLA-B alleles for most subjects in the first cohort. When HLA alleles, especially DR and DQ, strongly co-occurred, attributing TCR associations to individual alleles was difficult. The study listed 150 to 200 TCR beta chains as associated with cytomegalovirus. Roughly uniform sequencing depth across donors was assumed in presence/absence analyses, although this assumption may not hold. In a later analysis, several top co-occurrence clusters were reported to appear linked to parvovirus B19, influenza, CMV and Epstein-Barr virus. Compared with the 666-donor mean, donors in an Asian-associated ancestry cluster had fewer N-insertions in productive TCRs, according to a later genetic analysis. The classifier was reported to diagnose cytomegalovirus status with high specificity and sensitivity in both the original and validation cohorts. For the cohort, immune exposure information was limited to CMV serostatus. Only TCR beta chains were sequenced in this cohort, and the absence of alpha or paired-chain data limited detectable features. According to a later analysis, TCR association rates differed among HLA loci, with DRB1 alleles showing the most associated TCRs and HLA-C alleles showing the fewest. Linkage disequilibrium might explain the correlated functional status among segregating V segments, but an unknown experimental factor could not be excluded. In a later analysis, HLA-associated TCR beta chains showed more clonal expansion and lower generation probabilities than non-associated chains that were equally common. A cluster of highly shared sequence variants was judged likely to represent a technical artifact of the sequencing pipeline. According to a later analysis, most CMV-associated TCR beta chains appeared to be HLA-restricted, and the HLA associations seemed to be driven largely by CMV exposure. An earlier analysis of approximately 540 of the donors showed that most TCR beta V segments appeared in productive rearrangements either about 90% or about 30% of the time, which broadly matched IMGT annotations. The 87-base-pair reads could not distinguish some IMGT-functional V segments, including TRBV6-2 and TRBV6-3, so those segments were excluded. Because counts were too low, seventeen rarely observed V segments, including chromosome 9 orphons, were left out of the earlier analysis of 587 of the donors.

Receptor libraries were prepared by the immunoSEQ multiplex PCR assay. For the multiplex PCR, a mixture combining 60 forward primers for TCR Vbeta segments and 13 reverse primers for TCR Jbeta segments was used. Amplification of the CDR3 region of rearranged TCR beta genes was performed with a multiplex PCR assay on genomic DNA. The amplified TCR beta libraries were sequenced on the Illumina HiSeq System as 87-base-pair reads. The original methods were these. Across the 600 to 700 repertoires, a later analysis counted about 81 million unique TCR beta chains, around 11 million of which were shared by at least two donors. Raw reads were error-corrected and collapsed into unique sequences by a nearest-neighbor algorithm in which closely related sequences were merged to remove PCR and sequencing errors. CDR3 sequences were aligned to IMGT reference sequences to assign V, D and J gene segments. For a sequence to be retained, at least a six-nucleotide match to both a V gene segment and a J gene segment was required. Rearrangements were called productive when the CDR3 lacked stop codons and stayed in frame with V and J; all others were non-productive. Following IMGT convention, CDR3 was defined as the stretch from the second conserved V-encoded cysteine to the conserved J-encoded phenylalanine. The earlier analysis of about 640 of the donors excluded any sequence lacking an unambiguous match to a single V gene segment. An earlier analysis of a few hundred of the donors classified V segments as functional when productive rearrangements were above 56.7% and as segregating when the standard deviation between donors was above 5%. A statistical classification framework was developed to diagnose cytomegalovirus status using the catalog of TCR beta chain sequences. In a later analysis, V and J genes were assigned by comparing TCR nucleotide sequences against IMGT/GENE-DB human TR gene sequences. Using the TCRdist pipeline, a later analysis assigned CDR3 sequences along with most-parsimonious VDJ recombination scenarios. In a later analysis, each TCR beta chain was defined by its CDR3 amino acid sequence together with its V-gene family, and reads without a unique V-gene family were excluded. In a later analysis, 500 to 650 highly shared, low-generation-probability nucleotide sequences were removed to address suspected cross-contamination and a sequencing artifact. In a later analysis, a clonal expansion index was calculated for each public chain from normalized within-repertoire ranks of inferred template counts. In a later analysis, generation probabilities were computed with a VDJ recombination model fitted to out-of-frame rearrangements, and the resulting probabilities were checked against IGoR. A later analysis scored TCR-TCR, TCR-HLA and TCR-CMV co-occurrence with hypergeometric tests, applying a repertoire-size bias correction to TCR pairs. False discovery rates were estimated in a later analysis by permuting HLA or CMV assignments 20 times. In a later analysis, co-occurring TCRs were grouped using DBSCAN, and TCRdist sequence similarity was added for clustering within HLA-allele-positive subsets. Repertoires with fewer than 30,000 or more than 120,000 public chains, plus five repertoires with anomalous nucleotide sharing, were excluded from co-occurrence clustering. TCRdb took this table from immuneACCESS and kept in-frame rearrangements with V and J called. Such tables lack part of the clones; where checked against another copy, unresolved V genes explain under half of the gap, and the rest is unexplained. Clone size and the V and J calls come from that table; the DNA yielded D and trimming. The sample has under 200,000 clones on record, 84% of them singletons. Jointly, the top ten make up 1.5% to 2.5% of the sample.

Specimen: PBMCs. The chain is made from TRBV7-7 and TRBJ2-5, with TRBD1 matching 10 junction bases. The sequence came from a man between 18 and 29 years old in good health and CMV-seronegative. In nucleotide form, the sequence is TGTGCTAGCAGCGAGGGACAGGGGTTCGAGGAGACCCAGTACTTC. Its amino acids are CASSEGQGFEETQYF.